The 20 T cell receptor beta chains in this list originate from one sample, sequenced in a study of blood T cell repertoires in COVID-19. Assay: immunoSEQ multiplex PCR; the TCRdb copy retains only in-frame clones and omits some. The sample shows about 200,000 clones, approximately 86% of them seen only once. Sequenced input: peripheral blood. Receptors were obtained from a man aged 55-75 years with acute or convalescent COVID-19.

J is TRBJ2-3 and V is TRBV6-5; 10 bases line up with TRBD1. V shed 6 bases, J shed 4 bases, and the junction held 7 bases outside the gene matches. The germline V gene has CDR1 MNHEY and CDR2 SVGAGI. This CDR3 has 15 amino acids. Written as DNA, the CDR3 is TGTGCCAGCAGGGGGGCAGGGACAGGGGCAGATACGCAGTATTTT. The encoded protein is CASRGAGTGADTQYF.

The chain uses TRBV7-7 and TRBJ2-5; no clear D gene. There are 15 residues in the CDR3. CDR1 and CDR2 from the germline V gene are SSHAT and FNYEAQ (reference sequence). V was trimmed by 5 bases and J by 4 bases, leaving 17 bases between them. The CDR3 DNA follows: TGTGCCAGCAGCAACAGACGTGGGCTCGGAGAGACCCAGTACTTC. As protein: CASSNRRGLGETQYF.

The V and J genes are TRBV7-2 and TRBJ2-7; the D is unclear. Trimming cost V 2 bases and J 6 bases, with 8 bases left between them. CDR3 length: 12 residues. The germline V gene has CDR1 SGHTA and CDR2 FQGNSA. CDR3 amino acids: CASSLTRLEQYF. Here the CDR3 DNA reads TGTGCCAGCAGCTTAACCCGACTCGAGCAGTACTTC.

The chain combines TRBV5-1 with TRBJ1-3, with D unresolved. The CDR3 contains 14 residues. V lost 4 bases and J 0 bases, leaving 8 bases between the germline ends. CDR1 SGHRS and CDR2 YFSETQ come from the germline V gene. CDR3 protein: CASSPTLSGNTIYF. The CDR3 nucleotides read TGCGCCAGCAGCCCTACCCTCTCTGGAAACACCATATATTTT.

This chain connects TRBV3-1 (or the pseudogene TRBV3-2) to TRBJ2-1, with TRBD2 matching 8 bases. The V gene's germline CDR1 is LGHDT and CDR2 YNNKEL (reference sequence). V trimming: 1 base; J trimming: 6 bases; junction bases outside the gene matches: 11. The CDR3 covers 17 residues. CDR3 sequence: CASSQVPGLASGNEQFF. CDR3 DNA sequence: TGTGCCAGCAGCCAAGTTCCCGGACTAGCATCGGGCAATGAGCAGTTCTTC.

The chain links TRBV5-1 to TRBJ2-7, with D perhaps TRBD2 (6 bases). From germline, CDR1 is SGHRS and CDR2 YFSETQ. With 0 bases removed from V and 0 bases from J, the gap between germline ends came to 13 bases. The CDR3 totals 16 residues. The CDR3 sequence: CASSLAGGATSYEQYF. CDR3 nucleotide sequence: TGCGCCAGCAGCTTGGCCGGCGGGGCAACCTCCTACGAGCAGTACTTC.

V gene TRBV28 combines with J gene TRBJ1-4; D is uncertain. There are 12 residues in the CDR3. Trimming cost V 6 bases and J 5 bases, with 7 bases left between them. Germline lookup yields CDR1 MDHEN and CDR2 SYDVKM. The CDR3: CASRTINEKLFF. The CDR3 nucleotides read TGTGCCAGCAGAACAATCAATGAAAAACTGTTTTTT.

The chain combines TRBV6-1 with TRBJ1-2; D remains unclear. V was shortened by 0 bases and J by 7 bases, with 9 bases between the two germline ends. CDR1 and CDR2 from the germline V gene are MNHNS and SASEGT. The CDR3 loop spans 13 amino acids. The CDR3 sequence is CASSEARGFGYTF. CDR3 in DNA: TGTGCCAGCAGTGAAGCGCGGGGTTTTGGCTACACCTTC.

The rearrangement joins TRBV18 to TRBJ1-2, with 7 bases identical to TRBD1. In germline, CDR1 is KGHSH, CDR2 LQKENI. This CDR3 comprises 15 residues. V trimming: 5 bases; J trimming: 3 bases; junction bases outside the gene matches: 9. CDR3 residues: CASSVYRGADYGYTF. The CDR3 bases are TGTGCCAGCTCAGTGTACAGGGGAGCGGACTATGGCTACACCTTC.

CDR3 in DNA: TGCGCCAGCAGCCAAGATCCGGGGACAGCACAAGCTTTCTTT. Protein: CASSQDPGTAQAFF. The V gene is TRBV4-3, the J gene TRBJ1-1; TRBD1 agrees at 7 bases. V lost 0 bases to trimming and J lost 9 bases; unmatched junction nucleotides: 7. CDR1 LGHNA and CDR2 YSLEER come from the germline V gene. The CDR3 runs to 14 residues.

The rearrangement links TRBV7-2 to TRBJ2-5; 12 bases are shared with TRBD2. This CDR3 spans 16 amino acids. Germline CDR1 SGHTA, CDR2 FQGNSA. The ends lost 0 bases at V and 5 bases at J; junction bases unmatched: 4. The CDR3 region has the DNA TGTGCCAGCAGCTTAGCCCCGGGACTAGCGGGCGAGACCCAGTACTTC. Its translation: CASSLAPGLAGETQYF. The complete variable domain, with remaining parts taken from reference TRBV7-2 and TRBJ2-5, reads GAGVSQSPSNKVTEKGKDVELRCDPISGHTALYWYRQSLGQGLEFLIYFQGNSAPDKSGLPSDRFSAERTGGSVSTLTIQRTQQEDSAVYLCASSLAPGLAGETQYFGPGTRLLVL.

The rearrangement joins TRBV7-6 to TRBJ2-5; D possibly corresponds to TRBD2 (7 bases). The V and J ends lost 2 bases and 4 bases respectively, with 14 bases between them. Germline lookup yields CDR1 SGHVS and CDR2 FNYEAQ. The CDR3 has 15 residues. CDR3 in DNA: TGTGCCAGCAGCTTATATGGGGGGGCTCCAGAGACCCAGTACTTC. It is translated as CASSLYGGAPETQYF.

The count of this clone is one. This chain connects TRBV7-7 to TRBJ2-5; 9 nucleotides align to TRBD2. V lost 5 bases and J lost 8; bases outside the gene matches: 6. Germline CDR1 reads SSHAT; CDR2 reads FNYEAQ (reference sequence). The CDR3 is 13 residues long. CDR3 nucleotides: TGTGCCAGCAGCGCCGGGACTAGCTCTACCCAGTACTTC. It translates to CASSAGTSSTQYF.

In DNA form, the CDR3 reads TGTGCCAGCAGCCCGAGCGGCGTCAGCTCTGGAAACACCATATATTTT. Translated, it gives CASSPSGVSSGNTIYF. The V gene is TRBV9, the J gene TRBJ1-3; D gene uncertain. Trimming took off 4 bases at V and 0 bases at J, with 14 bases between the two ends. This CDR3 is built from 16 residues. The germline V gene has CDR1 SGDLS and CDR2 YYNGEE. The full variable domain, with the rest looked up from reference TRBV9 and TRBJ1-3, is DSGVTQTPKHLITATGQRVTLRCSPRSGDLSVYWYQQSLDQGLQFLIQYYNGEERAKGNILERFSAQQFPDLHSELNLSSLELGDSALYFCASSPSGVSSGNTIYFGEGSWLTVV.

This rearrangement joins TRBV7-7 to TRBJ2-2; no clear D. Per the germline V gene, CDR1 is SSHAT and CDR2 is FNYEAQ (reference sequence). This CDR3 has 17 residues. Deletions cut 1 base from V and 2 bases from J, with 14 bases between. The CDR3 nucleotides read TGTGCCAGCAGCTTAGTTCCAGGTCCCAAAAACACCGGGGAGCTGTTTTTT. Translated, it gives CASSLVPGPKNTGELFF.

The chain links TRBV6-5 to TRBJ1-2; 10 bases map to TRBD1. Germline CDR1 reads MNHEY; CDR2 reads SVGAGI. This CDR3 is built from 14 residues. Trimming cost V 2 bases and J 4 bases; bases outside gene matches: 1. The CDR3 DNA follows: TGTGCCAGCAGTTACCGGGACAGGGGCTATGGCTACACCTTC. The encoded protein is CASSYRDRGYGYTF.

The chain joins TRBV5-1 to TRBJ2-7; TRBD1 agrees at 7 bases. Germline values: CDR1 SGHRS, CDR2 YFSETQ. The CDR3 is made up of 13 amino acids. J gave up 6 bases and V 0 bases, and 3 bases lay outside the gene matches. CDR3 DNA sequence: TGCGCCAGCAGCTTGGACAGGGGCCCCGAGCAGTACTTC. Translation: CASSLDRGPEQYF.

The chain links TRBV7-2 to TRBJ2-2; 9 bases are a match to TRBD2. CDR1 and CDR2 from the germline V gene are SGHTA and FQGNSA. V shed 3 bases and J 0 bases; nucleotides not matched to a gene: 2. The length of the CDR3 is 16 residues. The CDR3 DNA follows: TGTGCCAGCAGCTTTCAGCGGGGGGCGAACACCGGGGAGCTGTTTTTT. This translates into CASSFQRGANTGELFF.

The V call is TRBV2, the J call TRBJ1-5; 7 bases are a match to TRBD1. V lost 5 bases, J lost 2 bases, and 6 bases stayed unmatched. The germline CDR1 and CDR2 sequences are SNHLY and FYNNEI. This CDR3 has 15 amino acids. The chain's CDR3 is CASSPEQGRNQPQHF. The CDR3 region has the DNA TGTGCCAGCAGTCCGGAACAGGGGCGCAATCAGCCCCAGCATTTT.

The table lists this clone with a few counts. The rearrangement links TRBV15 to TRBJ2-1; 7 bases line up with TRBD2. V gave up 8 bases and J gave up 7 bases; unmatched junction bases: 14. Per the germline V gene, CDR1 is LNHNV and CDR2 is YYDKDF (reference sequence). The CDR3 sequence is 15 residues long. CDR3 region: CATLGGGPGMNEQFF. The CDR3 region has the DNA TGTGCCACCCTGGGGGGGGGACCAGGGATGAATGAGCAGTTCTTC. The complete variable domain, with remaining parts taken from reference TRBV15 and TRBJ2-1, reads DAMVIQNPRYQVTQFGKPVTLSCSQTLNHNVMYWYQQKSSQAPKLLFHYYDKDFNNEADTPDNFQSRRPNTSFCFLDIRSPGLGDTAMYLCATLGGGPGMNEQFFGPGTRLTVL.